This TCR beta chain was observed in a study of cytomegalovirus exposure and HLA in healthy donors. Study summary: An early data release held approximately 85 million unique TCRs from HLA-typed donors. The Caucasian-associated ancestry cluster held around 76% of over 350 genotyped donors.

Primers included in the PCR were 60 Vbeta and 13 Jbeta primers. Profiled with immunoSEQ multiplex PCR; TCRdb holds only in-frame clones, not every one. Of about 150,000 clones in the sample, 70% to 90% were seen once. The germline V gene has CDR1 MNHEY and CDR2 SVGAGI. Trimming shortened V by 5 bases and J by 7 bases, and 12 bases separated the two germline ends. The CDR3 loop spans 12 amino acids. This clone was observed a single time. The chain combines TRBV6-5 with TRBJ2-7; weak D call: TRBD2 (5 bases). The material sequenced was PBMCs. The receptor's source is a woman younger than 30 in good health and CMV-seronegative. This CDR3 reads CASSPATGEQYF. CDR3 in DNA: TGTGCCAGCAGTCCCGCGACGGGGGAGCAGTACTTC.